This passage covers 14 T cell receptor beta chains from one sample sequenced in a study of preoperative IRX-2 immunotherapy in early breast cancer (dated by TCRdb to the late 2010s). Per the publication, the treatment or condition label means: preoperative locoregional IRX-2 cytokine immunotherapy. The library relied on the immunoSEQ multiplex PCR assay. TCRdb took over this immuneACCESS table, retaining in-frame rearrangements with V and J assigned. Such tables are incomplete; in checked studies, under half of the missing clones stem from an unresolved V gene, and the remainder is unexplained. The sample table shows about 98,000 clones, and 70% to 90% are seen once. In total, the top ten clones hold roughly 2% of the sample. The input for sequencing was tumor tissue, taken after IRX-2 immunotherapy. The receptors come from a human donor with breast cancer.

This clone was detected only once. The genes are TRBV30 and TRBJ1-2; unclear D gene. Per germline, CDR1 GTSNPN and CDR2 SVGIG (reference sequence). The CDR3 is 15 residues long. V was clipped by 0 bases and J by 4 bases, with 15 bases between them. The CDR3 protein is CAWSVPTKAPYGYTF. In DNA, the CDR3 is TGTGCCTGGAGTGTGCCGACGAAAGCCCCCTATGGCTACACCTTC.

The V gene is TRBV7-4, the J gene TRBJ2-2; D not certain. Trimming took 6 bases from V and 5 from J, leaving 10 bases between them. Per the germline V gene, CDR1 is SGHVT and CDR2 is SQSDAQ. There are 13 residues in the CDR3. CDR3 DNA: TGTGCCAGCAGTTCCCATTTGACCGGGGAGCTGTTTTTT. This codes for CASSSHLTGELFF.

The rearrangement uses TRBV19 and TRBJ1-5, with unresolved D. V was cut by 2 bases and J by 5 bases, with 7 bases left in between. Per the germline V gene, CDR1 is LNHDA and CDR2 is SQIVND (reference sequence). This CDR3 spans 13 amino acids. The CDR3 protein is CASSIKGYQPQHF. In nucleotides, the CDR3 is TGTGCCAGTAGTATAAAGGGTTATCAGCCCCAGCATTTT.

The chain uses TRBV28 and TRBJ2-7; 10 positions agree with TRBD2. This CDR3 has 15 amino acids. The V segment lost 2 bases and the J segment 5 bases; nucleotides outside the gene matches: 6. Germline values: CDR1 MDHEN, CDR2 SYDVKM. The CDR3 nucleotides read TGTGCCAGCAGTTTAACCCTAGCGGGAGTAGACGAGCAGTACTTC. Translation: CASSLTLAGVDEQYF.

The genes are TRBV7-1 and TRBJ1-2, with 8 positions matching TRBD1. TRBV7-1 is an ORF, and what it does is uncertain. The CDR3 runs to 13 residues. With 5 bases clipped from V and 6 bases from J, the junction kept 5 bases outside the gene matches. CDR3 DNA sequence: TGTGCCAGCAGCCCGCAGACAGGGGATGGCTACACCTTC. Translated: CASSPQTGDGYTF.

This clone was observed once. This chain uses TRBV5-1 with TRBJ2-2, with 7 bases matching TRBD1. The J segment lost 6 bases and the V segment lost 4 bases, leaving 12 bases of the junction unmatched. The germline CDR1 and CDR2 sequences are SGHRS and YFSETQ. There are 16 residues in the CDR3. DNA for the CDR3: TGCGCCAGCAGCGTGGGACAGAACCTCGGCCCCGGGGAGCTGTTTTTT. Protein sequence: CASSVGQNLGPGELFF.

V and J are TRBV19 and TRBJ2-1; possible D gene TRBD1, 6 bases. The length of the CDR3 is 13 residues. The germline V gene has CDR1 LNHDA and CDR2 SQIVND (reference sequence). V was cut by 6 bases and J by 6 bases, with 12 bases left in between. DNA for the CDR3: TGTGCCAGTAGAGAGGGACAAATCAATGAGCAGTTCTTC. This gives the protein CASREGQINEQFF.

This chain links TRBV7-8 with TRBJ2-3; maybe TRBD1 (5 bases). V was cut by 5 bases and J by 3 bases, with 9 bases left in between. The CDR3 sequence is 13 residues long. CDR1 SGHVS and CDR2 FQNEAQ come from the germline V gene. CDR3 bases: TGTGCCAGCAGCCAGGACATGACAGATACGCAGTATTTT. It translates to CASSQDMTDTQYF. The whole variable domain, remainder taken from reference TRBV7-8 and TRBJ2-3, is GAGVSQSPRYKVAKRGQDVALRCDPISGHVSLFWYQQALGQGPEFLTYFQNEAQLDKSGLPSDRFFAERPEGSVSTLKIQRTQQEDSAVYLCASSQDMTDTQYFGPGTRLTVL.

The chain is built from TRBV15 and TRBJ1-4; no firm D call. The V gene's germline CDR1 is LNHNV and CDR2 YYDKDF (reference sequence). Trimming took off 7 bases at V and 3 bases at J, with 15 bases between the two ends. CDR3 length: 15 amino acids. CDR3 region: CATTTMGSPNEKLFF. The CDR3 nucleotides read TGTGCCACCACTACCATGGGGTCACCTAATGAAAAACTGTTTTTT.

The chain employs TRBV6-8 and TRBJ2-3; D remains ambiguous. Germline V gene lookup returns CDR1 MNHGY and CDR2 SAAAGT. V lost 5 bases and J lost 6, with 12 bases in between. CDR3 length: 13 residues. The CDR3 loop reads CASSGPSRDTQYF. CDR3 DNA: TGTGCCAGCAGTGGCCCTAGTCGGGATACGCAGTATTTT.

This chain joins TRBV19 and TRBJ1-5; unclear D gene. Trimming removed 5 bases from V and 2 bases from J, with 7 bases in between. Looked up from germline, CDR1 is LNHDA and CDR2 is SQIVND (reference sequence). The CDR3 consists of 13 residues. CDR3 region: CASSLWGNQPQHF. The CDR3 DNA sequence: TGTGCCAGTAGTCTCTGGGGCAATCAGCCCCAGCATTTT.

The chain combines TRBV29-1 with TRBJ1-1; 10 nucleotides agree with TRBD1. Germline V gene sequence: CDR1 SQVTM, CDR2 ANQGSEA. Unmatched junction bases numbered 7, after V lost 7 bases and J lost 5 bases. The CDR3 length is 13 residues. CDR3 amino acids: CSGRWDRGTEAFF. The CDR3, as DNA: TGCAGCGGACGATGGGACAGGGGAACTGAAGCTTTCTTT.

The chain uses TRBV11-3 and TRBJ1-1; TRBD1 might be the D (5 bases). CDR3 length equals 17 residues. Germline CDR1 reads SGHNT; CDR2 reads YENEEA. V lost 3 bases and J lost 4, with 21 bases in between. CDR3 DNA: TGTGCCAGCAGCTTGATGGTAAAGAGGAGTGGGGCCACTGAAGCTTTCTTT. Its protein is CASSLMVKRSGATEAFF.

The V gene is TRBV2, the J gene TRBJ1-1; no reliable D call. V lost 0 bases and J 2 bases, leaving 4 bases between the germline ends. CDR1 is SNHLY and CDR2 is FYNNEI in the germline V gene. This CDR3 comprises 13 residues. The DNA of the CDR3 is TGTGCCAGCAGTGAAGCGTATAACACTGAAGCTTTCTTT. It translates to CASSEAYNTEAFF.